This TCR beta chain is drawn from a study of blood T cell repertoires in COVID-19. Looking at the study overall: There were acute and convalescent COVID-19 samples, and they came from the United States, Italy and Spain.

Profiling relied on immunoSEQ multiplex PCR, and the TCRdb table lists in-frame clones only, not all of them. In the table there are approximately 330,000 clones, approximately 83% of which are singletons. Participants, roughly 18 to 90 years old, spanned around 25 US areas. With 7 bases removed from V and 4 bases from J, the gap between germline ends came to 21 bases. CDR1 SGHTS and CDR2 YDEGEE come from the germline V gene. The CDR3 is 15 amino acids. V gene TRBV5-8 combines with J gene TRBJ2-7; possibly TRBD2 for D (5 bases). Sequencing was done on a sample of PBMCs or T cells enriched from blood (not recorded which). The clonotype originates from a woman aged 40 to 50 with acute COVID-19. In DNA form, the CDR3 reads TGTGCCAGCCACTCCCGGGGATCGTCCTTATACGAGCAGTACTTC. Translated, it gives CASHSRGSSLYEQYF. The whole variable domain, filled in from reference TRBV5-8 and TRBJ2-7, reads EAGVTQSPTHLIKTRGQQATLRCSPISGHTSVYWYQQALGLGLQFLLWYDEGEERNRGNFPPRFSGRQFPNYSSELNVNALELEDSALYLCASHSRGSSLYEQYFGPGTRLTVT.